This TCR beta chain was identified during a study of cytomegalovirus exposure and HLA in healthy donors. Turning to the study itself: Early release data held 85 million or so unique TCRs from HLA-typed donors. Study-wide results and limits: Later analysis suggested links between common viral pathogens and several top significant clusters.

Germline CDR1 KGHSH, CDR2 LQKENI. The CDR3 loop spans 13 amino acids. Trimming cost V 8 bases and J 7 bases; bases outside gene matches: 7. It was with 60 Vbeta and 13 Jbeta primers that the PCR ran. TCRdb's table, derived via immunoSEQ multiplex PCR, lists solely in-frame clones and lacks some. The table includes about 120,000 clones, about 80% detected once. This clone was detected once. Its antigen is currently unknown. This cohort consisted of healthy bone marrow donors. Specimen: PBMCs. The V and J genes are TRBV18 and TRBJ1-5; 8 bases map to TRBD1. The TCR sequence derives from a man aged 25-40 years in good health and CMV-seropositive. CDR3 sequence: CASGQGQGQPQHF. CDR3 sequence (DNA): TGTGCCAGCGGACAGGGCCAGGGACAGCCCCAGCATTTT. The full variable domain, in which reference TRBV18 and TRBJ1-5 provide the parts outside the CDR3, is NAGVMQNPRHLVRRRGQEARLRCSPMKGHSHVYWYRQLPEEGLKFMVYLQKENIIDESGMPKERFSAEFPKEGPSILRIQQVVRGDSAAYFCASGQGQGQPQHFGDGTRLSIL.